A selection of T cell receptor beta chains follows, all from one sample in a study of early T cells in non-severe SARS-CoV-2 infection. TCRdb used MiXCR to reprocess the 5' RACE reads, holding one entry per CDR3 protein. Here the sample spans around 89,000 distinct CDR3 sequences, approximately 15% being singletons. The sequenced sample was whole blood. The receptors shown here come from an adult who was a healthcare worker with PCR-confirmed SARS-CoV-2 infection or an uninfected control (not recorded which). Each CDR3 is given with its conserved first and last residue. The D gene is left open where the match is weak. Some rows have no size entry. The others give once, few or many, or a class for an expanded clone.

13	.	TRBV2	TRBJ2-5	.	TGTGCCAGCAGTGACGGTTACAAAGAGACCCAGTACTTC	CASSDGYKETQYF
15	.	TRBV10-3	TRBJ2-6	.	TGTGCCATCAGCTACGTACCTTCTGGGGCCAACGTCCTGACTTTC	CAISYVPSGANVLTF
15	few	TRBV3-1	TRBJ1-3	TRBD1	TGTGCCAGCAGCCAAAGGGACAGGGTCGCAAACACCATATATTTT	CASSQRDRVANTIYF
12	few	TRBV28	TRBJ2-2	.	TGTGCCAGCAGCGTCGGGGGTCGGGAGCTGTTTTTT	CASSVGGRELFF
16	.	TRBV2	TRBJ2-2	.	TGTGCCAGCAGTGAAGTAGGGGTTGTAGGCACCGGGGAGCTGTTTTTT	CASSEVGVVGTGELFF
14	few	TRBV24-1	TRBJ1-2	.	TGTGCCACCAGTGACGACGGATTCCCCCGTGGCTACACCTTC	CATSDDGFPRGYTF
14	few	TRBV30	TRBJ1-3	.	TGTGCCTGGAGTGTTGCTACCTCTGGAAACACCATATATTTT	CAWSVATSGNTIYF
14	.	TRBV7-2	TRBJ1-2	.	TGTGCCAGCAGCTTAGTTGTCGGGGACTATGGCTACACCTTC	CASSLVVGDYGYTF
12	.	TRBV14	TRBJ1-2	.	TGTGCCAGCAGCCCAGCGGGGCTTGGCTACACCTTC	CASSPAGLGYTF
17	.	TRBV4-1	TRBJ2-3	TRBD2	TGCGCCAGCAGCCAAGTCTGGCGGGGGGCTAGCACAGATACGCAGTATTTT	CASSQVWRGASTDTQYF
16	.	TRBV6-5	TRBJ2-5	.	TGTGCCAGCAGCCAACATTCCCCGGACAGTCAAGAGACCCAGTACTTC	CASSQHSPDSQETQYF
17	.	TRBV5-1	TRBJ2-1	.	TGCGCCAGCAGCCCCCGTCCAGGGGTCCCGGGGGATAATGAGCAGTTCTTC	CASSPRPGVPGDNEQFF
15	many	TRBV20-1	TRBJ1-3	TRBD1	TGCAGTGCTAGCAGAACAGGGGCACGAGGAAACACCATATATTTT	CSASRTGARGNTIYF
18	few	TRBV6-4	TRBJ2-2	TRBD1	TGTGCCAGCAGTCTTACCGGGACAGGGCCCTCGAACACCGGGGAGCTGTTTTTT	CASSLTGTGPSNTGELFF
15	.	TRBV11-2	TRBJ1-1	TRBD1	TGTGCCAGCAGCTTATTATTGGGACAGGGGGCTGAAGCTTTCTTT	CASSLLLGQGAEAFF
15	.	TRBV19	TRBJ2-6	.	TGTGCCAGTAAAATACAGGGATCCGGGGCCAACGTCCTGACTTTC	CASKIQGSGANVLTF
13	few	TRBV29-1	TRBJ1-2	.	TGCAGCGTTGAGGGCAGATCCAACTATGGCTACACCTTC	CSVEGRSNYGYTF
15	.	TRBV21-1	TRBJ2-3	.	TGTGCCAGCAGCAATCGACAGGGAGGCACAGATACGCAGTATTTT	CASSNRQGGTDTQYF
15	many	TRBV21-1	TRBJ2-3	.	TGTGCCAGCAGCAAAGATGGTAGCGGGGGTGAATGTACGTATTTT	CASSKDGSGGECTYF
14	many	TRBV5-1	TRBJ2-1	TRBD1	TGCGCCAGCACAGGGGGCAAATCCTACAATGAGCAGTTCTTC	CASTGGKSYNEQFF
13	few	TRBV30	TRBJ1-3	.	TGTGCCTGGACAGGTTTCTCTGGAAACACCATATATTTT	CAWTGFSGNTIYF
15	few	TRBV12-3/TRBV12-4	TRBJ2-5	TRBD1	TGTGCCAGCAGTTTCATTGACAGGGTCCAAGAGACCCAGTACTTC	CASSFIDRVQETQYF
14	few	TRBV19	TRBJ2-2	.	TGTGCCAGTTTGTTAACAGGGCTAACCGGGGAGCTGTTTTTT	CASLLTGLTGELFF